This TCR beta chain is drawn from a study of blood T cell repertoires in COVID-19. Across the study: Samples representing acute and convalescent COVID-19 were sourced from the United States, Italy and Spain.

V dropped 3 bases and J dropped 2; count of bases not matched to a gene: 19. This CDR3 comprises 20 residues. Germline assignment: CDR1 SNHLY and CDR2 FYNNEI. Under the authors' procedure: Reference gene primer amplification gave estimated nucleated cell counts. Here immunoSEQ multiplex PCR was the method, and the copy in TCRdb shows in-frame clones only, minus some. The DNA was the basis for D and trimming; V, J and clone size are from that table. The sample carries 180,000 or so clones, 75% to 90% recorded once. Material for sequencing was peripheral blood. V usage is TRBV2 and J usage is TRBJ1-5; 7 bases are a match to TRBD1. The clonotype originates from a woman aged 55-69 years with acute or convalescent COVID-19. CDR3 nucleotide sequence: TGTGCCAGCAGTGATAGTTTCCCGGGACAGATCTTCGGGCGCAATCAGCCCCAGCATTTT. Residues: CASSDSFPGQIFGRNQPQHF.